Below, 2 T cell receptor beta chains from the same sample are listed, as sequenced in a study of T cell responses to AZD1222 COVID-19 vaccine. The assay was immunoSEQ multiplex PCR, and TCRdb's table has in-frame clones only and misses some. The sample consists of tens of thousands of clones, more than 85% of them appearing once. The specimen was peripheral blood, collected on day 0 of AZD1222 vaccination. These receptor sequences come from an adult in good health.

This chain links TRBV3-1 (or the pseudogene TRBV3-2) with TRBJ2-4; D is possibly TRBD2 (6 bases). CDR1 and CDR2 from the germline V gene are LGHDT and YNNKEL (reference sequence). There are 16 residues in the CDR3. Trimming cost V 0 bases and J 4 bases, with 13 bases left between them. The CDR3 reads CASSQESRLAKNIQYF. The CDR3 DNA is TGTGCCAGCAGCCAAGAAAGTCGGCTAGCGAAAAACATTCAGTACTTC.

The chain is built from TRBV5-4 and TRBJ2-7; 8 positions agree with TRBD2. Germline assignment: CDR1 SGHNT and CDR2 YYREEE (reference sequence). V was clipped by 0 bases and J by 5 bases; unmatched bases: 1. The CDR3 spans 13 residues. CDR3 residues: CASSLAGGDEQYF. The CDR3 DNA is TGTGCCAGCAGCTTGGCCGGGGGGGACGAGCAGTACTTC.